Each of the 15 T cell receptor beta chains below was sequenced from the same sample in a study of blood T cell repertoires in COVID-19. Assay used: immunoSEQ multiplex PCR; TCRdb lists only in-frame clones, some missing. Among tens of thousands of clones, 65% to 90% were seen once, and the ten largest hold 40% to 45%. Sequencing was done on a sample of peripheral blood. The receptors originated from an elderly man with acute or convalescent COVID-19.

The chain links TRBV10-2 to TRBJ2-7; 8 bases fit TRBD2. The length of the CDR3 is 12 residues. V shed 7 bases, J shed 4 bases, and the junction held 3 bases outside the gene matches. CDR1 is WSHSY and CDR2 is SAAADI in the germline V gene. CDR3 DNA: TGCGCCAGCACCCCGGGGGGGTACGAGCAGTACTTC. Its protein is CASTPGGYEQYF.

This sequence joins TRBV28 and TRBJ2-2, with unresolved D. There are 11 residues in the CDR3. Germline CDR1 is MDHEN and CDR2 is SYDVKM. Trimming stripped 3 bases from V and 8 bases from J, with 4 bases between. The CDR3 coding sequence is TGTGCCAGCAGTTTCTTTGGGGAGCTGTTTTTT. Translated, it gives CASSFFGELFF.

The chain combines TRBV5-1 with TRBJ2-1, with TRBD1 matching over 9 bases. CDR3 size: 15 residues. With V trimmed by 7 bases and J by 3 bases, 8 bases remained unmatched. From germline, CDR1 is SGHRS and CDR2 YFSETQ. The CDR3 bases are TGCGCCAGCGTGGAAGGACAGGGGAACTACAATGAGCAGTTCTTC. This gives the protein CASVEGQGNYNEQFF.

CDR3 sequence reads: CASSQTSGSIPDTQYF. CDR3 in DNA: TGTGCCAGCAGCCAAACTAGCGGGAGTATACCAGATACGCAGTATTTT. This chain links TRBV11-3 with TRBJ2-3; TRBD2 aligns across 11 bases. Losses at the gene ends were 5 bases for V and 4 bases for J; bases not matched to a gene: 8. This CDR3 is built from 16 residues. Germline CDR1 is SGHNT and CDR2 is YENEEA.

The J gene is TRBJ1-5, the V gene TRBV15; D possibly corresponds to TRBD1 (5 bases). Looked up from germline, CDR1 is LNHNV and CDR2 is YYDKDF (reference sequence). This CDR3 region has 18 residues. Trimming took off 3 bases at V and 2 bases at J, with 20 bases between the two ends. The CDR3 sequence is CATSRILTGGFGNQPQHF. DNA of the CDR3: TGTGCCACCAGCAGGATTCTAACAGGAGGGTTCGGCAATCAGCCCCAGCATTTT.

With respect to this clone: Other nucleotide sequences from this sample produce the same CDR3. V and J are TRBV19 and TRBJ1-1; D perhaps matches TRBD1 (6 bases). Germline loops: CDR1 LNHDA, CDR2 SQIVND (reference sequence). The CDR3 loop spans 14 amino acids. Trimming stripped 3 bases from V and 0 bases from J, with 8 bases between. This CDR3 is CASSIGQMNTEAFF. The DNA of the CDR3 is TGTGCCAGTAGTATCGGACAGATGAACACTGAAGCTTTCTTT.

V is TRBV10-3 and J is TRBJ1-3; maybe TRBD1 (5 bases). With 8 bases removed from V and 1 base from J, the gap between germline ends came to 12 bases. Per germline, CDR1 ENHRY and CDR2 SYGVKD. There are 14 residues in the CDR3. This CDR3 is CAIVRGASGNTIYF. CDR3 DNA sequence: TGTGCCATCGTGCGGGGCGCTTCTGGAAACACCATATATTTT.

The chain couples TRBV5-4 to TRBJ1-4, with 7 bases aligning to TRBD1. The V and J ends lost 1 base and 3 bases, in that order; junction bases with no gene match: 3. Germline lookup yields CDR1 SGHNT and CDR2 YYREEE (reference sequence). The CDR3 has 15 residues. The CDR3 protein is CASSLTGTANEKLFF. In DNA, the CDR3 is TGTGCCAGCAGCTTGACCGGGACAGCTAATGAAAAACTGTTTTTT.

The V call is TRBV2, the J call TRBJ1-6, with TRBD1 as a possible D gene (6 bases). Germline CDR1 reads SNHLY; CDR2 reads FYNNEI. The CDR3 is 14 residues long. V was shortened by 4 bases and J by 6 bases, with 10 bases between the two germline ends. CDR3 sequence: CASSVGTSNSPLHF. The CDR3 coding sequence is TGTGCCAGCAGTGTAGGGACAAGTAATTCACCCCTCCACTTT. Using reference TRBV2 and TRBJ1-6 for the parts outside the CDR3, the full variable domain is EPEVTQTPSHQVTQMGQEVILRCVPISNHLYFYWYRQILGQKVEFLVSFYNNEISEKSEIFDDQFSVERPDGSNFTLKIRSTKLEDSAMYFCASSVGTSNSPLHFGNGTRLTVT.

This chain links TRBV9 with TRBJ1-1; D gene ambiguous. Trimming cost V 0 bases and J 3 bases, with 9 bases left between them. Germline V gene lookup returns CDR1 SGDLS and CDR2 YYNGEE. This CDR3 has 14 amino acids. The CDR3 DNA sequence: TGTGCCAGCAGCGTAGGTAGCAGCTACACTGAAGCTTTCTTT. This codes for CASSVGSSYTEAFF.

V is TRBV5-6 and J is TRBJ2-7, with 8 bases matching TRBD1. This CDR3 contains 14 residues. J was trimmed by 1 base and V by 0 bases; bases with no gene match: 0. The germline V gene encodes CDR1 SGHDT and CDR2 YYEEEE. This CDR3 is CASSLDRGSYEQYF. The CDR3 DNA follows: TGTGCCAGCAGCTTGGACAGGGGGTCCTACGAGCAGTACTTC.

The V and J genes are TRBV19 and TRBJ1-5; 10 bases are shared with TRBD1. Per the germline V gene, CDR1 is LNHDA and CDR2 is SQIVND (reference sequence). V lost 4 bases to trimming and J lost 0 bases; unmatched junction nucleotides: 3. This CDR3 spans 16 amino acids. The CDR3 reads CASSRTGGYSNQPQHF. The CDR3 DNA is TGTGCCAGTAGTAGGACAGGGGGGTATAGCAATCAGCCCCAGCATTTT.

The chain joins TRBV28 to TRBJ1-1; D not resolved. Germline CDR1 and CDR2: MDHEN and SYDVKM. The CDR3 consists of 14 residues. Trimming removed 2 bases from V and 2 bases from J, with 9 bases in between. The CDR3 nucleotides are TGTGCCAGCAGTTTAAGAGCTGAAAACACTGAAGCTTTCTTT. This translates into CASSLRAENTEAFF.

The V gene is TRBV18, the J gene TRBJ1-6; possible D gene TRBD1, 5 bases. CDR3 size: 16 residues. Germline V gene sequence: CDR1 KGHSH, CDR2 LQKENI. The germline V and J ends were trimmed by 3 bases and 7 bases, with 16 bases remaining between them. CDR3 loop: CASSPSSGVWNSPLHF. Here the CDR3 DNA reads TGTGCCAGCTCACCTTCTTCGGGGGTTTGGAATTCACCCCTCCACTTT.

The V gene is TRBV19, the J gene TRBJ2-4; TRBD2 matches at 11 bases. In germline, CDR1 is LNHDA, CDR2 SQIVND (reference sequence). The CDR3 totals 16 residues. The V segment lost 6 bases and the J segment 0 bases; nucleotides outside the gene matches: 4. In DNA form, the CDR3 reads TGTGCCAGTAGCCCCGGACTAGCGGGAGCCAAAAACATTCAGTACTTC. It specifies CASSPGLAGAKNIQYF.